This entry concerns a single T cell receptor beta chain. What it binds is not known. These data belong to a study of beta chain features in type 1 diabetes. Background on the study: Patients did not differ from healthy donors in age, gender or cell yield. Whole-study results and caveats: The question of HLA type influencing TCRB rearrangement was one that remained unresolved here. Moderate yet significant TCRB CDR3 shortening was seen in Type 1 diabetes patients in all four CD4+ subsets. Patients' naive, central memory and Treg TCRB repertoires seemed closer to one another than those of healthy donors.

The V gene's germline CDR1 is SGHRS and CDR2 YFSETQ. The length of the CDR3 is 15 residues. Trimming took 0 bases from V and 8 from J; bases not matched to a gene: 10. Every bit of the isolated RNA underwent reverse transcription, so sequencing read expressed TCRB transcripts. Naive, central memory and regulatory T cell samples produced a mean of approximately 3.5 million reads. Some clones are missing from TCRdb's copy, which holds only in-frame ones; the method was immunoSEQ multiplex PCR. The table shows 640,000 or so clones, with over 11% occurring only once. This clonotype originated in a man aged 18 to 30 with type 1 diabetes. Sequencing used naive CD4+ T cells from blood. The rearrangement uses TRBV5-1 and TRBJ1-1; TRBD1 agrees at 7 bases. As DNA, the CDR3 is TGCGCCAGCAGCTTGGATTCAGGGGGGTCGACCGAAGCTTTCTTT. This gives the protein CASSLDSGGSTEAFF.